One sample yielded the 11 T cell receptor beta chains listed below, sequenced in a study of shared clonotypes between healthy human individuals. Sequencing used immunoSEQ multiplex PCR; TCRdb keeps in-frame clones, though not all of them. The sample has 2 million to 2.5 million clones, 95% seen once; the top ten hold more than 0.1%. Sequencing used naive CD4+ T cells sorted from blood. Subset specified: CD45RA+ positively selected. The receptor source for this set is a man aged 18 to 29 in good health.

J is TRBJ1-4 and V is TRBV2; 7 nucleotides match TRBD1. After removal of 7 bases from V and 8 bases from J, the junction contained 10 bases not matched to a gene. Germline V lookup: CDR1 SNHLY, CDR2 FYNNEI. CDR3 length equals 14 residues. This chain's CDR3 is CASTLGQLREKLFF. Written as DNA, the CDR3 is TGTGCCAGCACCTTGGGACAGTTGAGGGAAAAACTGTTTTTT.

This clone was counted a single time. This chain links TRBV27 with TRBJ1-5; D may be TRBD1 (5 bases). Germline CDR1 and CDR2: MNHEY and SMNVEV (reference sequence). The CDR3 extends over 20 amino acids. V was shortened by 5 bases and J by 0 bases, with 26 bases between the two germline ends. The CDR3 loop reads CASSREYRLVLDNSNQPQHF. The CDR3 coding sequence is TGTGCCAGCAGTAGAGAGTACAGGCTCGTCCTGGACAATAGCAATCAGCCCCAGCATTTT.

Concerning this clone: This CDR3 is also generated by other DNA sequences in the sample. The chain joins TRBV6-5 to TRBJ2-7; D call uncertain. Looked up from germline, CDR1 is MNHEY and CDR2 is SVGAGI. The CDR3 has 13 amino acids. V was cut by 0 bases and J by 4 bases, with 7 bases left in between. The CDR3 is CASSYSNSYEQYF. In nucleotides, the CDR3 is TGTGCCAGCAGTTACTCGAACTCGTACGAGCAGTACTTC.

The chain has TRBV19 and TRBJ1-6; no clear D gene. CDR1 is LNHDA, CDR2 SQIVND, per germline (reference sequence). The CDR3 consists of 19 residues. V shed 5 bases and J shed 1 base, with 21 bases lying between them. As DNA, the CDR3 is TGTGCCAGTAGTGTAAGGAGTAACAAAGGGTATTCCTATAATTCACCCCTCCACTTT. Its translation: CASSVRSNKGYSYNSPLHF.

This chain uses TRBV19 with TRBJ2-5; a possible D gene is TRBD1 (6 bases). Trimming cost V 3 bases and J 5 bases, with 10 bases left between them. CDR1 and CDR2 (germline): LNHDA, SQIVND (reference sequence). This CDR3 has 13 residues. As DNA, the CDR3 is TGTGCCAGTAGTATTTGGGGGCAGGAGACCCAGTACTTC. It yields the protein CASSIWGQETQYF.

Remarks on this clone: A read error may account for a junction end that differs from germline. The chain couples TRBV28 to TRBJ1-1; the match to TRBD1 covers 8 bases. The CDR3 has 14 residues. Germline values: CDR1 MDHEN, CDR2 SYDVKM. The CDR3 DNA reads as TGTGCCAGCAGTAGGCCGGGACAGGCGACTGTAGCTTTCTTT. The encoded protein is CASSRPGQATVAFF. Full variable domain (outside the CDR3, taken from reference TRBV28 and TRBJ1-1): DVKVTQSSRYLVKRTGEKVFLECVQDMDHENMFWYRQDPGLGLRLIYFSYDVKMKEKGDIPEGYSVSREKKERFSLILESASTNQTSMYLCASSRPGQATVAFFGQGTRLTVV.

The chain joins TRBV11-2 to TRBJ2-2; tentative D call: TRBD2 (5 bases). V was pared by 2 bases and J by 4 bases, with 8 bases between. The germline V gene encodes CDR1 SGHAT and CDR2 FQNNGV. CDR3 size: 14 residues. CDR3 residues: CASSLRRPTGELFF. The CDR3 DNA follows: TGTGCCAGCAGCTTAAGGAGGCCCACCGGGGAGCTGTTTTTT.

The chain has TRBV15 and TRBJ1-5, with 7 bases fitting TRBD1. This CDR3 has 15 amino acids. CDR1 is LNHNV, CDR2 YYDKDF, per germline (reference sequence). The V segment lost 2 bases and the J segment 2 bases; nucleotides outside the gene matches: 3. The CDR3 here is CATSRYRGGNQPQHF. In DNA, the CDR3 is TGTGCCACCAGCAGATACAGGGGTGGCAATCAGCCCCAGCATTTT.

The CDR3 sequence is CASPGGHGAEAFF. As DNA, the CDR3 is TGTGCCTCCCCGGGAGGACATGGTGCTGAAGCTTTCTTT. V and J are TRBV30 and TRBJ1-1; D might be TRBD1 (5 bases). This CDR3 comprises 13 residues. V was shortened by 7 bases and J by 6 bases, with 18 bases between the two germline ends. Germline V gene lookup returns CDR1 GTSNPN and CDR2 SVGIG (reference sequence).

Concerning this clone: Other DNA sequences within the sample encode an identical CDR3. The DNA of the CDR3 is TGCAGCGTTCGGACAGGGAGCTACGAGCAGTACTTC. This gives the protein CSVRTGSYEQYF. The V and J genes are TRBV29-1 and TRBJ2-7; 8 positions match TRBD1. Trimming took 5 bases from V and 3 from J; bases not matched to a gene: 3. The CDR3 has 12 amino acids. Germline CDR1 reads SQVTM; CDR2 reads ANQGSEA.

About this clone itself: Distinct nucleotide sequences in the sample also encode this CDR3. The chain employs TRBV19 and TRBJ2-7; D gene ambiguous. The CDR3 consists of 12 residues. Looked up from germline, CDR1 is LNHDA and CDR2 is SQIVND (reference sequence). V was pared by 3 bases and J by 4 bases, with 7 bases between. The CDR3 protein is CASSIPGYEQYF. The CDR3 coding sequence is TGTGCCAGTAGTATTCCAGGTTACGAGCAGTACTTC.